A single sample gave rise to the 10 T cell receptor beta chains below, sequenced in a study of CD8 T cells in ankylosing spondylitis. Each CDR3 protein gets one entry after TCRdb re-called the 5' RACE reads with MiXCR. The data contain fewer than 550,000 distinct CDR3 sequences, approximately 5% of them singletons. Findings and caveats of the study: One TCR beta motif, made up of roughly eight highly homologous variants, appeared characteristic of ankylosing spondylitis blood.

What these receptors recognize is not known. Sequenced: blood, either unsorted or a sorted T cell fraction (not recorded which). These receptors were taken from a male donor with ankylosing spondylitis.

As regards this clonotype: One base away lies a much larger clone, so this may be a sequencing read error. This sequence joins TRBV20-1 and TRBJ1-1; a weak D match, TRBD1 (6 bases). This CDR3 spans 13 amino acids. The germline V gene encodes CDR1 DFQATT and CDR2 SNEGSKA (reference sequence). CDR3 in amino acids: CSALGHQNNEAFF. The CDR3 bases are TGCAGTGCCTTGGGACACCAGAACAATGAAGCTTTCTTT.

This clonotype has at least ten counts. The V gene is TRBV12-3 or TRBV12-4, the J gene TRBJ2-7, with D tentatively TRBD1 (6 bases). The CDR3 contains 13 residues. Trimming pared 6 bases from V and 5 bases from J, leaving 14 bases between. CDR3 sequence: CASRPMGANEQYF. In nucleotides, the CDR3 is TGTGCCAGCAGACCCATGGGGGCCAACGAGCAGTACTTC.

This chain links TRBV5-1 with TRBJ2-2; 7 bases are a match to TRBD2. V dropped 0 bases and J dropped 1; count of bases not matched to a gene: 3. The germline V gene has CDR1 SGHRS and CDR2 YFSETQ. The CDR3 length is 16 residues. The CDR3 DNA sequence: TGCGCCAGCAGCTTGGAGCCTAGCGGGAACACCGGGGAGCTGTTTTTT. Its translation: CASSLEPSGNTGELFF.

This clonotype has a count of ten or more. The chain has TRBV5-1 and TRBJ1-5, with a tentative D call TRBD1 (5 bases). The CDR3 has 15 amino acids. V lost 0 bases to trimming and J lost 5 bases, with 12 bases between them. Germline V CDR1 and CDR2: SGHRS, YFSETQ. CDR3 amino acids: CASSLGGTDDQPQHF. In DNA, the CDR3 is TGCGCCAGCAGCTTGGGAGGGACCGACGATCAGCCCCAGCATTTT.

The CDR3 loop is CASSPGRGHNEQFF. The CDR3, as DNA: TGTGCCAGCAGCCCGGGAAGGGGCCACAATGAGCAGTTCTTC. This chain uses TRBV7-9 with TRBJ2-1; tentatively, D is TRBD1 or TRBD2 (5 bases each). Germline-derived CDR1 and CDR2 are SEHNR and FQNEAQ (reference sequence). The germline V and J ends were trimmed by 5 bases and 5 bases, with 13 bases remaining between them. The CDR3 is 14 residues long.

The sample holds many counts of this clonotype. This chain joins TRBV20-1 and TRBJ2-1; no definite D call. The CDR3 consists of 15 residues. The V and J ends lost 7 bases and 4 bases respectively, with 20 bases between them. The germline gives CDR1 DFQATT, CDR2 SNEGSKA (reference sequence). The CDR3 region is CSVSSRSRGYNEQFF. The DNA of the CDR3 is TGCAGTGTGTCTAGTAGGTCAAGAGGATACAATGAGCAGTTCTTC.

This clonotype was observed at least ten times. CDR3 loop: CASSPPDRFSYEQYF. The CDR3 nucleotides are TGTGCCAGCAGCCCTCCGGACAGGTTCTCCTACGAGCAGTACTTC. The V and J genes are TRBV28 and TRBJ2-7; TRBD1 aligns across 7 bases. Germline trimming cut 6 bases from V and 0 bases from J; bases unmatched to any gene: 8. The CDR3 is 15 residues long. Germline loops: CDR1 MDHEN, CDR2 SYDVKM.

This clonotype was counted between two and nine times. The chain recombines TRBV7-8 with TRBJ2-1, with 7 bases fitting TRBD2. The CDR3 runs to 17 residues. V gave up 5 bases and J gave up 0 bases; unmatched junction bases: 10. Germline CDR1 and CDR2: SGHVS and FQNEAQ. The DNA of the CDR3 is TGTGCCAGCAGCACCTACCCCGGCGGGAGCTCCTACAATGAGCAGTTCTTC. Its translation: CASSTYPGGSSYNEQFF.

This clonotype has a handful of counts. V gene TRBV13 combines with J gene TRBJ2-7; a weak D match, TRBD2 (5 bases). The V end lost 2 bases, the J end lost 7 bases, and 9 bases lay between the germline ends. Germline-derived CDR1 and CDR2 are PRHDT and FYEKMQ (reference sequence). The CDR3 contains 12 residues. The CDR3 spells CASSLRRREQYF. Here the CDR3 DNA reads TGTGCCAGCAGCTTAAGGCGGAGGGAGCAGTACTTC.

This clonotype was recorded a few times. The rearrangement joins TRBV18 to TRBJ2-1; TRBD1 agrees at 10 bases. After removal of 0 bases from V and 6 bases from J, the junction contained 5 bases not matched to a gene. CDR1 is KGHSH, CDR2 LQKENI, per germline. The CDR3 spans 16 residues. The DNA of the CDR3 is TGTGCCAGCTCACCACCGGGACAGGGGATAAGCAATGAGCAGTTCTTC. Amino acids: CASSPPGQGISNEQFF.